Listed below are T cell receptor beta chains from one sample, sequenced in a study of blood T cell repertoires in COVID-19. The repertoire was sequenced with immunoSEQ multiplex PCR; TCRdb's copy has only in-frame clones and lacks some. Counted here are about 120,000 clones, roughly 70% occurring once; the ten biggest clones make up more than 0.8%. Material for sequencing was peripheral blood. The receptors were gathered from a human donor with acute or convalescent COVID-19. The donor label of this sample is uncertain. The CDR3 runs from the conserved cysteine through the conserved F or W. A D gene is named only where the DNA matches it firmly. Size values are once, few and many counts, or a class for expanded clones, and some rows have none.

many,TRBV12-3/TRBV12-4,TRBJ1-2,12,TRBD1,TGTGCCAGCAGTTGGGACAGAGGCCACTACACCTTC,CASSWDRGHYTF
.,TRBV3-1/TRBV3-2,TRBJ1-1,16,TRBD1,TGTGCCAGCAGCCTAAACAAACAGGGGGCTAACACTGAAGCTTTCTTT,CASSLNKQGANTEAFF
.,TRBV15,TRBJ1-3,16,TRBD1,TGTGCCACCAGCAGAGATGTAACAGGGGTAGGAAACACCATATATTTT,CATSRDVTGVGNTIYF
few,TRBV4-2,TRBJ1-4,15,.,TGTGCCAGCAGCCAAGGGCAGGCAGTTAATGAAAAACTGTTTTTT,CASSQGQAVNEKLFF
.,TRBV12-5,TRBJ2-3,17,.,TGTGCTAGTGGGCTTGGTCGCTCAGGGCAGGGGATAGATACGCAGTATTTT,CASGLGRSGQGIDTQYF
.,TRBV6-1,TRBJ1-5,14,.,TGTGCCAGCAGTGATTCGGGGGGCAATCAGCCCCAGCATTTT,CASSDSGGNQPQHF
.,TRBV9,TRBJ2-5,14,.,TGTGCCAGCAGCGGCCACGGTGGCCAAGAGACCCAGTACTTC,CASSGHGGQETQYF
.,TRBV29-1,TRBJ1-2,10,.,TGCAGCGTTGAGATGAGGGGCTACACCTTC,CSVEMRGYTF
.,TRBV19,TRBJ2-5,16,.,TGTGCCAGTAGTACCAGAGTGGGGAGGGGGACAGAGACCCAGTACTTC,CASSTRVGRGTETQYF
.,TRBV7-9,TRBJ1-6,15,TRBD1,TGTGCCAGCAGCTTACCGACAGGGACAGGTACACCCCTCCACTTT,CASSLPTGTGTPLHF
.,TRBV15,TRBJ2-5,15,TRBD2,TGTGCCACCACTCCCGAATCTAGCGGGTCGGAGACCCAGTACTTC,CATTPESSGSETQYF
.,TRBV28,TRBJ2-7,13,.,TGTGCCAGCAGTCCGACAGGAAACCGGGAGCAGTACTTC,CASSPTGNREQYF
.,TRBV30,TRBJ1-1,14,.,TGTGCCTGCGAGAGAAGGGAGGGGAGGACTGAAGCTTTCTTT,CACERREGRTEAFF
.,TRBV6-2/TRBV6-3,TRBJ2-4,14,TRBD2,TGTGCCAGCAGCCTTAGACTAGCGGGGGGTTCTCAGTACTTC,CASSLRLAGGSQYF
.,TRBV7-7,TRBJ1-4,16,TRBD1,TGTGCTAGCAGCTTAGAGGACAGGGGTTTAGCCCAAAAACTGTTTTTT,CASSLEDRGLAQKLFF
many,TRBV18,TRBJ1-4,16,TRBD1,TGTGCCAGCTCAACCGACAGGGTTGCAACTAATGAAAAACTGTTTTTT,CASSTDRVATNEKLFF
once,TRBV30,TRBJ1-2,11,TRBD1,TGTGCCGATTGGACAGGGAGAGGCTACACCTTC,CADWTGRGYTF
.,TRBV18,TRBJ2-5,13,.,TGTGCCAGCTCACGCGGACAGCAAGAGACCCAGTACTTC,CASSRGQQETQYF
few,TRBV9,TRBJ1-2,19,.,TGTGCCAGCAGCGTAGGCGTCTCTTTAGTGGGCAGAAGTAGCTATGGCTACACCTTC,CASSVGVSLVGRSSYGYTF
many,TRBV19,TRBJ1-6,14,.,TGTGCCAGTAGGGAACAGGGTGGAAACTCACCCCTCCACTTT,CASREQGGNSPLHF
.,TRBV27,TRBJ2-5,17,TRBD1,TGTGCCAGCAGTCGCAAAGGACAGGGTGGTGGCCAAGAGACCCAGTACTTC,CASSRKGQGGGQETQYF
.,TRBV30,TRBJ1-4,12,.,TGTGCCTGGAGCCCTGCCGCGGAAAAACTGTTTTTT,CAWSPAAEKLFF
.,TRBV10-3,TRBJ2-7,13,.,TGTGCCATCAGTGAAGGGGTTGGATACGAGCAGTACTTC,CAISEGVGYEQYF
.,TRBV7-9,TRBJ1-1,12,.,TGTGCCCATGAACGGGAGATCACTGAAGCTTTCTTT,CAHEREITEAFF
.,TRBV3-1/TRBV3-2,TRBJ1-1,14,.,TGTGCCAGCAGCCATGCGGGACGGAACACTGAAGCTTTCTTT,CASSHAGRNTEAFF
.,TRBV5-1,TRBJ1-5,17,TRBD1,TGCGCCAGCAGCTACACCTTTAATGACAGGGACAATCAGCCCCAGCATTTT,CASSYTFNDRDNQPQHF
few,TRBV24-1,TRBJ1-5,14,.,TGTGCCACCAGTGACTACAGGGTCAATCAGCCCCAGCATTTT,CATSDYRVNQPQHF
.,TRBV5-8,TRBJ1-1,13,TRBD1,TGTGCCAGCAGCCTAAACAGGGGTACTGAAGCTTTCTTT,CASSLNRGTEAFF
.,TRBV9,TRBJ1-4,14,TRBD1,TGTGCCAGCAGCGTAGGACAGGGGGGTGAAAAACTGTTTTTT,CASSVGQGGEKLFF
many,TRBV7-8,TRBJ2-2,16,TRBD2,TGTGCCAGCAGTGTTGAAGTATGGCGGGGGACCGGGGAGCTGTTTTTT,CASSVEVWRGTGELFF
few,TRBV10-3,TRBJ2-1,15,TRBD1,TGTGCCATCAGTGAGGGGGACAGGGGATCGTATGAGCAGTTCTTC,CAISEGDRGSYEQFF
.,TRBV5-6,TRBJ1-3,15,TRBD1,TGTGCCAGCAGCTTGAAAACAGGGGGCGCCTACACCATATATTTT,CASSLKTGGAYTIYF
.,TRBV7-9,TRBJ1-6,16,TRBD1,TGTGCCAGCAGCTTATCCAATGGACAGGCAAATTCACCCCTCCACTTT,CASSLSNGQANSPLHF
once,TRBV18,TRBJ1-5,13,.,TGTGCCAGCTCACCGTATAGCAATCAGCCCCAGCATTTT,CASSPYSNQPQHF
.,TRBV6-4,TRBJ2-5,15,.,TGTGCCAGCAGTCCTGAGGCGGGACCCACGTGGACCCAGTACTTC,CASSPEAGPTWTQYF
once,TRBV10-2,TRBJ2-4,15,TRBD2,TGCGCCAGCAGGAGCGGCCGGACTAGCGGGGGAAAATTGTACTTC,CASRSGRTSGGKLYF
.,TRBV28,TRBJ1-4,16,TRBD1,TGTGCCAGCAGTTTAGCCTTGACAGGGGGCCGGGAAAAACTGTTTTTT,CASSLALTGGREKLFF
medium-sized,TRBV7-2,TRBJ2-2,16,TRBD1,TGTGCCAGCAGCTTAAAGACAGGGCTCAACACCGGGGAGCTGTTTTTT,CASSLKTGLNTGELFF
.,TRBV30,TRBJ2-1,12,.,TGTGCTTCGGACAGTTCCTACAATGAGCAGTTCTTC,CASDSSYNEQFF
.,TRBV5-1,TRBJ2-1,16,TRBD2,TGCGCCAGCAGCCTGAACCCCAGCGGGGTAAGGGATGAGCAGTTCTTC,CASSLNPSGVRDEQFF
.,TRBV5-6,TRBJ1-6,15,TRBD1,TGTGCCAGCAGCTACGGGACAGGGGAAAATTCACCCCTCCACTTT,CASSYGTGENSPLHF
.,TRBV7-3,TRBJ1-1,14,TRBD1,TGTGCCAGCAGCTCCCAGGGGGGGAACACTGAAGCTTTCTTT,CASSSQGGNTEAFF
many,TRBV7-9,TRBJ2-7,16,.,TGTGCCAGCAGCTCCCGAGGGGGGGGCCGGGACTACGAGCAGTACTTC,CASSSRGGGRDYEQYF
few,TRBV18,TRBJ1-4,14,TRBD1,TGTGCCAGCTCACGCGACAGGGATAATGAAAAACTGTTTTTT,CASSRDRDNEKLFF
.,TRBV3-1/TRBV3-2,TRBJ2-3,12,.,TGTGCCAGCAGCTACGGGGGTGATACGCAGTATTTT,CASSYGGDTQYF
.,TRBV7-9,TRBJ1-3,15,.,TGTGCCAGCAGCTCTGACAGAAACTCTGGAAACACCATATATTTT,CASSSDRNSGNTIYF
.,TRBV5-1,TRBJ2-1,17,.,TGCGCCAGCAGGGAAAAGGGGGGGGCCAGCTCCTACAATGAGCAGTTCTTC,CASREKGGASSYNEQFF
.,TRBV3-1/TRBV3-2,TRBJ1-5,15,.,TGTGCCAGCAGCCAAGGAGTACTGATCAATCAGCCCCAGCATTTT,CASSQGVLINQPQHF
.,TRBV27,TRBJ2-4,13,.,TGTGCCAGCAGCCAACGCGGGTATGGCATTCAGTACTTC,CASSQRGYGIQYF
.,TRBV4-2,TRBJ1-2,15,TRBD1,TGTGCCAGCAGCGGACGCGGACAGGGGGCGCGGGGCTACACCTTC,CASSGRGQGARGYTF
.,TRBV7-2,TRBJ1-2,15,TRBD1,TGTGCCAGCAGCGACTACGACCGGGACAGCTATGGCTACACCTTC,CASSDYDRDSYGYTF
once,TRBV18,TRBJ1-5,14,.,TGTGCCAGCTCAGCTACAGGGTGGAATCAGCCCCAGCATTTT,CASSATGWNQPQHF
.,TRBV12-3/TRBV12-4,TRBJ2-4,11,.,TGTGCCAGCAGCAGGGGAAACATTCAGTACTTC,CASSRGNIQYF
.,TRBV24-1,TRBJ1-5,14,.,TGTGCCACCAGCGCTCCGGGGGGCAATCAGCCCCAGCATTTT,CATSAPGGNQPQHF
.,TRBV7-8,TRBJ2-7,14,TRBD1,TGTGCCAGCAGCCCCCGGGACAGGGGGTTTGAGCAGTACTTC,CASSPRDRGFEQYF